The rows below give T cell receptor beta chains drawn from one sample of a study of cytomegalovirus exposure and HLA in healthy donors. The assay was immunoSEQ multiplex PCR, and TCRdb's table has in-frame clones only and misses some. The table lists 150,000 to 170,000 clones, less than 80% of them singletons. The sample comprised PBMCs. These receptors were obtained from a man under 40 in good health and CMV-seronegative. Both conserved end residues are part of each CDR3. D genes are given only for firm matches. Clone sizes are given selectively: once, few, many, or a class where the clone is expanded.

J | size | D | V | DNA | CDR3
TRBJ2-5 | once | NA | TRBV7-2 | TGTGCCAGCGGTTTGGGGCAGGGTCCTCAAGAGACCCAGTACTTC | CASGLGQGPQETQYF
TRBJ2-2 | NA | TRBD2 | TRBV5-4 | TGTGCCAGCAGCGATTTAGCGGGGGGGACCGGGGAGCTGTTTTTT | CASSDLAGGTGELFF
TRBJ2-1 | NA | TRBD2 | TRBV10-3 | TGTGCCATCAGTGAATGGGGGGGGTACAATGAGCAGTTCTTC | CAISEWGGYNEQFF
TRBJ2-2 | NA | TRBD1 | TRBV7-9 | TGTGCCAGCAGCCGGACAGGCAACACCGGGGAGCTGTTTTTT | CASSRTGNTGELFF
TRBJ1-2 | NA | NA | TRBV4-3 | TGCGCCAGCAGCCAAGATCAAGGAGCGGGTGGCTACACCTTC | CASSQDQGAGGYTF
TRBJ2-1 | NA | NA | TRBV4-3 | TGCGCCAGCAGCCAAGAGGGCTGGAATGAGCAGTTCTTC | CASSQEGWNEQFF
TRBJ2-2 | once | NA | TRBV9 | TGTGCCAGCAGCAACCGACTAAGCACCGGGGAGCTGTTTTTT | CASSNRLSTGELFF
TRBJ1-4 | NA | TRBD1 | TRBV28 | TGTGCCAGCAGTCCCGAACAGGGGGCGGAGGAAAAACTGTTTTTT | CASSPEQGAEEKLFF
TRBJ2-2 | NA | NA | TRBV19 | TGTGCCAGTACCATGGGGACAAGTTCAGGCGGGGAGCTGTTTTTT | CASTMGTSSGGELFF
TRBJ1-5 | few | TRBD1 | TRBV7-9 | TGTGCCAGCAGCTCGGACAGGGTCAATCAGCCCCAGCATTTT | CASSSDRVNQPQHF
TRBJ1-2 | NA | TRBD1 | TRBV19 | TGTGCCAGTAGCATAGGACAGGGGATTGCTGATAACTATGGCTACACCTTC | CASSIGQGIADNYGYTF
TRBJ2-7 | once | NA | TRBV6-6 | TGTGCCAGCAGTTACGGGGGCAGTAGCTCCTACGAGCAGTACTTC | CASSYGGSSSYEQYF
TRBJ2-7 | NA | TRBD1 | TRBV5-4 | TGTGCCAGCAGCTTGGGACAGGGGAGCTACGAGCAGTACTTC | CASSLGQGSYEQYF